The T cell receptor beta chain under discussion was sequenced for a study of blood T cell repertoires in COVID-19. Study as a whole: COVID-19 samples, acute and convalescent, were from the United States, Italy and Spain.

This clone occurred once. The germline V gene encodes CDR1 SQVTM and CDR2 ANQGSEA. J was trimmed by 4 bases and V by 7 bases; bases with no gene match: 6. This CDR3 region has 12 residues. In the study's own analysis: From reference gene primer amplification, estimates of nucleated cell counts were derived. Profiled with immunoSEQ multiplex PCR; TCRdb holds only in-frame clones, not every one. The V and J calls and clone size were taken over from that table, and D and trimming were inferred from the DNA. In the table there are about 100,000 clones, around 87% of which are singletons. This chain joins TRBV29-1 and TRBJ1-1; TRBD1 matches 7 bases. The sequence was collected from a woman in her 30s with acute or convalescent COVID-19. The specimen sequenced was peripheral blood. The CDR3 sequence: CSALRGTTEAFF. CDR3 DNA: TGCAGCGCTCTCAGGGGGACCACTGAAGCTTTCTTT.